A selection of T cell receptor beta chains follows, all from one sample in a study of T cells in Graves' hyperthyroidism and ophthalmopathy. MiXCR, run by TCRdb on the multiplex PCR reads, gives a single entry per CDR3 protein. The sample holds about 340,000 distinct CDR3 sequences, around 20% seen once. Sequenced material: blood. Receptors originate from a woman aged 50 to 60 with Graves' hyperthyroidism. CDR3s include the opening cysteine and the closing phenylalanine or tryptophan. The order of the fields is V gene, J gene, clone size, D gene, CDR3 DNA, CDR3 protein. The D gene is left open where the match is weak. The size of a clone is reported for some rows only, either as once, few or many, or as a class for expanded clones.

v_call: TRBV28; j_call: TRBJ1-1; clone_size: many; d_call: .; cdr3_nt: TGTGCCAGCAGTTTAAGTGACAGGCTGAACACTGAAGCTTTCTTT; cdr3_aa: CASSLSDRLNTEAFF
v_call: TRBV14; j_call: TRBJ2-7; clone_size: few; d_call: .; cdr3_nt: TGTGCCGGCAGCCGTTCGGGCGGGTACGAGCAGTACTTC; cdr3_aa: CAGSRSGGYEQYF
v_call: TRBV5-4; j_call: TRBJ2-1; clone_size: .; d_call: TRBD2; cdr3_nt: TGTGCCAGCAGCGACGGGACTAGCGGGCGGAATGAGCAGTTCTTC; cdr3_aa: CASSDGTSGRNEQFF
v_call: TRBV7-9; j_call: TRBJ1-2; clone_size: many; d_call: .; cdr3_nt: TGTGCCAGCAGCCCCCGGACGGGTATCTTCTATGGCTACACCTTC; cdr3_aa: CASSPRTGIFYGYTF
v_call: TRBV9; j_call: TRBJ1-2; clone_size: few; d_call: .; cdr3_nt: TGTGCCAGCAGCGTAGATCAGGAAATGAACTATGGCTACACCTTC; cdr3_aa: CASSVDQEMNYGYTF
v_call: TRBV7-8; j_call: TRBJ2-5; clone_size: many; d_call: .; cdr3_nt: TGTGCCAGCAGCTTAGCGGGGCGACGGGGGGCGTTGGCGGAGACCCAGTACTTC; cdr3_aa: CASSLAGRRGALAETQYF
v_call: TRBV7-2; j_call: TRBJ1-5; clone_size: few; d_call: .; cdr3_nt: TGTGCCAGCAGCCGCCTAGGGTCGTTCAATCAGCCCCAGCATTTT; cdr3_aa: CASSRLGSFNQPQHF
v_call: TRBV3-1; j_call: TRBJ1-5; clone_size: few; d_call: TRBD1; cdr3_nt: TGTGCCAGCAGCCAAGACCTCCCCGGGACAGAGAATCAGCCCCAGCATTTT; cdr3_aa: CASSQDLPGTENQPQHF
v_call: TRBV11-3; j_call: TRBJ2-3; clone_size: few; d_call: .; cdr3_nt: TGTGCCAGCACCCCAGAGGGCGTAGCGGGCACAGATACGCAGTATTTT; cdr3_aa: CASTPEGVAGTDTQYF
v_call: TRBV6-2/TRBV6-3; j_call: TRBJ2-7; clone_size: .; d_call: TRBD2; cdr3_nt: TGTGCCAGCAGTTACGGCGGGGGGGCCGCCTCCTACGAGCAGTACTTC; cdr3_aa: CASSYGGGAASYEQYF
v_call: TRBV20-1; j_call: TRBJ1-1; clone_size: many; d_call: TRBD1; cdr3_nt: TGCAGTGGGCGGCAGGGGGCTTTGACGAACACTGAAGCTTTCTTT; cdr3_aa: CSGRQGALTNTEAFF
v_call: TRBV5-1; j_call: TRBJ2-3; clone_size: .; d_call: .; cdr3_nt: TGCGCCAGCAGCCCCGGCTTGAGTCCAGGGACAGATACGCAGTATTTT; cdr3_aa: CASSPGLSPGTDTQYF
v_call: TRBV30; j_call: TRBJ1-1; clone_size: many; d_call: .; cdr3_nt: TGTGCCTGGACCGTGGGGCAGATAGGGACTGAAGCTTTCTTT; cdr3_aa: CAWTVGQIGTEAFF
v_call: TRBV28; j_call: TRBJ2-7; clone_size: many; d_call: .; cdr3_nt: TGTGCCAGCAGTTTCAACAGGGATTTACTCGAGCAGTACTTC; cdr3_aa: CASSFNRDLLEQYF
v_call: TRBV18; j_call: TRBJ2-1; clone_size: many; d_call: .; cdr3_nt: TGTGCCAGCTCACCACGGGGGGAAAATGAGCAGTTCTTC; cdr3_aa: CASSPRGENEQFF
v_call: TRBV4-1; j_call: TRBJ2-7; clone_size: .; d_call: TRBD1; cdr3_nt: TGCGCCAGCAGCCAAGGCAGGGGGAGCTCCTACGAGCAGTACTTC; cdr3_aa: CASSQGRGSSYEQYF
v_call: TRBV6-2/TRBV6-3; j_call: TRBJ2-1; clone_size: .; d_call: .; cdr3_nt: TGTGCCAGCAGACTTGGGGGAAACTCCTACAATGAGCAGTTCTTC; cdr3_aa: CASRLGGNSYNEQFF
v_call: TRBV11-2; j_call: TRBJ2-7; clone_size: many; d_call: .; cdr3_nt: TGTGCCAGCAGCTCCCCGGCCGGGATCGGGGGCATCTACGAGCAGTACTTC; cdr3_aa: CASSSPAGIGGIYEQYF
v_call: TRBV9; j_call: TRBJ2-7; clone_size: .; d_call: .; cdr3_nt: TGTGCCAGCAGCGTAGAATCAGCCCATATAGACGAGCAGTACTTC; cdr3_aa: CASSVESAHIDEQYF
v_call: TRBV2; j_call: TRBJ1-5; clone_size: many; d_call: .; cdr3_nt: TGTGCCAGCAGCTACGCCTATAGCAATCAGCCCCAGCATTTT; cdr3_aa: CASSYAYSNQPQHF
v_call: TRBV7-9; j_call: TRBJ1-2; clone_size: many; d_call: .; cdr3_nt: TGTGCCAGCAGCTTAGCGGGGCTAAAGGGCTACACCTTC; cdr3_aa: CASSLAGLKGYTF
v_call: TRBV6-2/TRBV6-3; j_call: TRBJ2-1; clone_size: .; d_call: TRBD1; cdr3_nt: TGTGCCAGCAGGGGCGGGACAGGGGAATACAATGAGCAGTTCTTC; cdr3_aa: CASRGGTGEYNEQFF
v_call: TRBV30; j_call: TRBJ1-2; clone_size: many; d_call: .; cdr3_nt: TGTGCCTGGGGAGTACAGCACTATGGCTACACCTTC; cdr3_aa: CAWGVQHYGYTF
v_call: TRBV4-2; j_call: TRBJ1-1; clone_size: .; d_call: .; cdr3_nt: TGTGCCAGCAGCCAAGGACTGGGTTCAGGGGCTGAAGCTTTCTTT; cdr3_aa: CASSQGLGSGAEAFF
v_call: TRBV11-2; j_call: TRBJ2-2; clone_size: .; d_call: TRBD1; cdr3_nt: TGTGCCAGCAGCTCGGTCGGACAGGGGGCGGGCACCGGGGAGCTGTTTTTT; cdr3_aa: CASSSVGQGAGTGELFF